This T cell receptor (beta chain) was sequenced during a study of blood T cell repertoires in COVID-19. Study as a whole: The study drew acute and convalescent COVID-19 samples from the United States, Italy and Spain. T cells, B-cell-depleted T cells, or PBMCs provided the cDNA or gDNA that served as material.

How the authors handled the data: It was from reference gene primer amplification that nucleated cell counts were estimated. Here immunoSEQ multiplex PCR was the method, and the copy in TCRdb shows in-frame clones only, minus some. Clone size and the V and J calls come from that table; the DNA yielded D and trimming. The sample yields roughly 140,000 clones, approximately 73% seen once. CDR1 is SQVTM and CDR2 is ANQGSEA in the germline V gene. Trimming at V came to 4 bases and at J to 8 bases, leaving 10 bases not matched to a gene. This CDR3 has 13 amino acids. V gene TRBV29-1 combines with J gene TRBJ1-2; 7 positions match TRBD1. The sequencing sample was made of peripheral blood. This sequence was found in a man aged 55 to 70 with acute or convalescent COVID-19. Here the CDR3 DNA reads TGCAGCGTTGTCGGGTACAGGGGCATCGGCTACACCTTC. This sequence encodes CSVVGYRGIGYTF. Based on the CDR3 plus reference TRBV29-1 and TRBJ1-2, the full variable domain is SAVISQKPSRDICQRGTSLTIQCQVDSQVTMMFWYRQQPGQSLTLIATANQGSEATYESGFVIDKFPISRPNLTFSTLTVSNMSPEDSSIYLCSVVGYRGIGYTFGSGTRLTVV.